This T cell receptor (beta chain) was recorded in a study of CD8 T cells in Susac syndrome (dated by TCRdb to the late 2010s). As for the study more broadly: Among the Susac syndrome patients who were sequenced, clinically active disease was present in six and clinical remission was observed in roughly 8. At blood withdrawal, Susac syndrome patients were therapy-naive, treated with corticosteroids (with IVIg additionally given to some), or treated with IVIg alone. Repertoire sequencing was used to test whether CD8+ T cell activation and differentiation in Susac syndrome was antigen driven. The clonality of the CD8+ T cell repertoire was compared across approximately 12 healthy donors, some 14 Susac syndrome patients and 15 multiple sclerosis patients. General conclusions and limits of the study: The number of individuals in the TCR sequencing and HLA analysis was acknowledged as relatively small. Susac syndrome CD8+ repertoires showed clonal expansion, highest in CD8+ TEMRA cells and greater in clinically active than remitting patients. More than 15 Susac-specific public clones were identified in the total CD8+ repertoire, and five Susac-specific public clones were identified in the CD8+ TEMRA repertoire.

The junction shows trimming of 9 bases on V and 1 base on J, plus 13 bases between the germline ends. CDR1 is given as MDHEN and CDR2 as SYDVKM, both from the germline V gene. The CDR3 contains 14 residues, cysteine and phenylalanine counted. Just the 42-base CDR3 DNA is kept, in frame starting at base 1. Comment on this clonotype: Its antigen is still unknown. No base quality values were provided; no much bigger clone lies one nucleotide off.

RNA was extracted using the RNeasy kit, and 0.5 to 1 microgram was reverse transcribed with random hexamers. The immunoSEQ multiplex PCR assay, covering 54 Vbeta and 13 Jbeta segments, was used to amplify TCR beta CDR3 regions. PCR amplification bias was corrected by using a synthetic template baseline for primer optimization and computational correction. The paper's processing steps were these. Reads were assigned to V, D and J genes according to IMGT and analyzed in immunoSEQ Analyzer, with only productive sequences retained. Clonality was calculated as one minus the Shannon entropy normalized by log2 of the number of productive unique sequences. Public and private clones were assessed among the 100 most prevalent clones of each patient and control. A clone was defined as Susac-specific if it was absent from the healthy and MS cohorts, from over 1,000 published viral clones and from other ImmuneACCESS disease sequences. TCRdb reran the public reads through fastp at Q25 and MiXCR, keeping productive beta chains. Rows matching on CDR3 protein sequence are summarized as one entry with the most common DNA and genes. It is TCRdb's table, rather than the study itself, that gives the V and J calls and clone size. For this sample there are about 100,000 distinct CDR3 sequences; 95% appear just once. In total, the top ten clones hold approximately 0.33% of the sample.

Peripheral blood CD8+ and CD4+ T cells from healthy donors, Susac syndrome patients and multiple sclerosis patients were profiled by high-throughput TCR beta sequencing. The Susac syndrome patients fulfilled recently defined diagnostic criteria for definite or probable disease. Bulk CD8+ and CD4+ T cells were purified by magnetic negative isolation, whereas CD8+ TEMRA cells were enriched by FACS. Blood was drawn into EDTA tubes, processed within 24 hours, and PBMCs were isolated by density gradient centrifugation. PBMCs destined for TCR sequencing were cryopreserved in liquid nitrogen and later thawed in a 37 °C water bath. The sorted or isolated CD4+, CD8+ and CD8+ TEMRA cells had a purity of 90% or higher.

The chain uses TRBV28 and TRBJ1-5, with TRBD1 tentatively as D gene (5 bases match). The clonotype originates from a human donor with Susac syndrome. The sample taken for sequencing was CD8+ T cells from PBMCs. The CDR3 region reads CASSGLTSNQPQHF. The nucleotide sequence is given as TGTGCCAGTTCGGGACTCACAAGCAATCAGCCCCAGCATTTT.